This T cell receptor beta chain emerged from a study of shared clonotypes between healthy human individuals. Turning to the study itself: The cohort had two women and three men, ages 18 to 49. Points from the study as a whole: The four-donor shared clonotypes exceeded non-shared clonotypes in generation probability, with non-shared ones scoring lower. Sequencing depth was a factor that was expected to affect clonotype sharing among donors.

Generated by immunoSEQ multiplex PCR, the TCRdb table keeps only in-frame clones and is missing some. The sample lists roughly 2.1 million clones, roughly 91% seen once, with roughly 1.7% in the top ten. This CDR3 region has 14 residues. Germline V CDR1 and CDR2: SEHNR, FQNEAQ (reference sequence). Trimming took 5 bases from V and 0 from J, leaving 10 bases between them. It was CD45RO-negative cells, positively selected for CCR7, that made up naive CD8 cells, with terminally differentiated effector memory CD45RA+ cells excluded. As concerns this clone: Its target is not known. Distinct nucleotide sequences in the sample also encode this CDR3.

V and J are TRBV7-9 and TRBJ1-1; perhaps TRBD1 as D (5 bases). The sequenced sample consisted of naive CD8+ T cells from PBMCs. The source of this sequence is a man aged 18 to 29 in good health. Some clones in this sample may be carry-over from other donors' samples. DNA of the CDR3: TGTGCCAGCAGCCCCCGGGGCGTGAACACTGAAGCTTTCTTT. This sequence encodes CASSPRGVNTEAFF.